These 28 T cell receptor beta chains were sequenced from one sample in a study of cytomegalovirus exposure and HLA in healthy donors. The PCR was carried out with 60 Vbeta primers and 13 Jbeta primers. Sequencing was performed with immunoSEQ multiplex PCR; in TCRdb, only in-frame clones are kept and a portion is missing. The sample lists about 200,000 clones, roughly 82% occurring once. Sequencing used PBMCs. Every receptor here comes from a man aged 35 to 55 in good health and CMV-seropositive.

The chain uses TRBV9 and TRBJ1-1; 7 positions agree with TRBD1. This CDR3 has 15 amino acids. Germline assignment: CDR1 SGDLS and CDR2 YYNGEE. Trimming cost V 5 bases and J 1 base; bases outside gene matches: 8. The CDR3 loop reads CASRPTDRKNTEAFF. The CDR3 region has the DNA TGTGCCAGCAGACCTACGGACAGGAAGAACACTGAAGCTTTCTTT.

The table lists this clone with a count of one. The chain combines TRBV11-2 with TRBJ1-5; perhaps TRBD1 as D (5 bases). This CDR3 region has 16 residues. The V end was cut by 3 bases, the J end by 0 bases, with 12 bases between. Germline V gene sequence: CDR1 SGHAT, CDR2 FQNNGV. CDR3 residues: CASSFVRGYSNQPQHF. CDR3 coding DNA: TGTGCCAGCAGCTTTGTAAGGGGTTATAGCAATCAGCCCCAGCATTTT.

The chain couples TRBV5-1 to TRBJ2-6, with 9 bases identical to TRBD1. Per the germline V gene, CDR1 is SGHRS and CDR2 is YFSETQ. Unmatched junction bases numbered 10, after V lost 9 bases and J lost 3 bases. The CDR3 sequence is 16 residues long. The CDR3 loop reads CATSGQGVGGANVLTF. CDR3 nucleotides: TGCGCCACCTCGGGACAGGGTGTCGGTGGGGCCAACGTCCTGACTTTC.

The V gene is TRBV11-2, the J gene TRBJ2-3, with 13 nucleotides matching TRBD2. Germline V lookup: CDR1 SGHAT, CDR2 FQNNGV. Trimming took 3 bases from V and 11 from J; bases not matched to a gene: 2. The CDR3 loop spans 13 amino acids. The CDR3 loop reads CASSLGLAGQQYF. The CDR3 nucleotides read TGTGCCAGCAGCTTGGGACTAGCGGGACAGCAGTATTTT. The variable domain in full, completed from reference TRBV11-2 and TRBJ2-3, reads EAGVAQSPRYKIIEKRQSVAFWCNPISGHATLYWYQQILGQGPKLLIQFQNNGVVDDSQLPKDRFSAERLKGVDSTLKIQPAKLEDSAVYLCASSLGLAGQQYFGPGTRLTVL.

The CDR3 loop is CASSEAVLAGRHNEQFF. For the CDR3, the DNA is TGTGCCAGCAGTGAAGCCGTACTAGCGGGGCGACACAATGAGCAGTTCTTC. The J gene is TRBJ2-1, the V gene TRBV2; 10 positions agree with TRBD2. The germline V gene has CDR1 SNHLY and CDR2 FYNNEI. After removal of 0 bases from V and 5 bases from J, the junction contained 7 bases not matched to a gene. The CDR3 sequence is 17 residues long.

The J gene is TRBJ2-3, the V gene TRBV29-1, with TRBD2 identical over 9 bases. Germline V gene lookup returns CDR1 SQVTM and CDR2 ANQGSEA. This CDR3 is 14 amino acids long. V gave up 7 bases and J gave up 5 bases; unmatched junction bases: 10. Here the CDR3 DNA reads TGCAGCGCTGTGGGCGGGAGGGGGGGAGATACGCAGTATTTT. The encoded protein is CSAVGGRGGDTQYF.

The chain is built from TRBV5-6 and TRBJ2-4, with 7 bases lining up with TRBD1. Germline CDR1 SGHDT, CDR2 YYEEEE. V dropped 1 base and J dropped 6; count of bases not matched to a gene: 7. This CDR3 contains 15 residues. The CDR3 here is CASSLRNRDRNIQYF. The CDR3 DNA follows: TGTGCCAGCAGCTTGCGGAACCGGGACAGAAACATTCAGTACTTC.

For this clone: This same CDR3 is encoded by further DNA sequences in the sample. The chain has TRBV5-1 and TRBJ1-4, with 7 bases that match TRBD1. V lost 0 bases, J lost 8 bases, and 1 base stayed unmatched. This CDR3 spans 13 amino acids. Germline CDR1 and CDR2: SGHRS and YFSETQ. The CDR3 DNA sequence: TGCGCCAGCAGCTTGGACAGGGGCGAAAAACTGTTTTTT. It translates to CASSLDRGEKLFF.

The CDR3 protein is CASSTGLAKNIQYF. Here the CDR3 DNA reads TGTGCCAGCAGCACAGGGTTAGCCAAAAACATTCAGTACTTC. This chain joins TRBV14 and TRBJ2-4; the D gene is possibly TRBD1 (6 bases). Germline V gene lookup returns CDR1 SGHDN and CDR2 FVKESK. The V end lost 5 bases, the J end lost 0 bases, and 8 bases lay between the germline ends. The CDR3 extends over 14 amino acids.

The chain combines TRBV7-3 with TRBJ1-3, with a weak D call TRBD1 (5 bases). Germline V gene data show CDR1 as SGHTA and CDR2 as FQGTGA. Trimming shortened V by 1 base and J by 0 bases, and 10 bases separated the two germline ends. The CDR3 extends over 16 amino acids. The CDR3 DNA follows: TGTGCCAGCAGCTTAATCGGCAGGGACTCTGGAAACACCATATATTTT. Its translation is CASSLIGRDSGNTIYF. Full variable domain (missing parts from reference TRBV7-3 and TRBJ1-3): GAGVSQTPSNKVTEKGKYVELRCDPISGHTALYWYRQSLGQGPEFLIYFQGTGAADDSGLPNDRFFAVRPEGSVSTLKIQRTERGDSAVYLCASSLIGRDSGNTIYFGEGSWLTVV.

This clone has only one observation. J is TRBJ1-6 and V is TRBV2; TRBD1 matches 7 bases. The germline CDR1 and CDR2 sequences are SNHLY and FYNNEI. V lost 7 bases to trimming and J lost 7 bases; unmatched junction nucleotides: 4. There are 13 residues in the CDR3. The chain's CDR3 is CASMGTVNSPLHF. The CDR3 DNA is TGTGCCAGCATGGGGACAGTCAATTCACCCCTCCACTTT.

This chain uses TRBV5-4 with TRBJ2-5; TRBD1 might be the D (6 bases). CDR3 length equals 11 residues. Germline loops: CDR1 SGHNT, CDR2 YYREEE (reference sequence). V dropped 6 bases and J dropped 4 bases, with 7 bases sitting between them. The CDR3 spells CASKGGETQYF. In nucleotides, the CDR3 is TGTGCCAGCAAAGGGGGAGAGACCCAGTACTTC.

The chain employs TRBV28 and TRBJ2-7; 10 bases are a match to TRBD1. The V gene's germline CDR1 is MDHEN and CDR2 SYDVKM. Trimming at V came to 11 bases and at J to 5 bases, leaving 12 bases not matched to a gene. The CDR3 covers 14 residues. The CDR3 protein is CALEVPGQGNEQYV. CDR3 DNA: TGTGCCCTTGAAGTGCCGGGACAGGGGAACGAGCAGTACGTC.

The V call is TRBV15, the J call TRBJ2-7, with 10 bases matching TRBD2. CDR3 length: 16 residues. Germline assignment: CDR1 LNHNV and CDR2 YYDKDF (reference sequence). Trimming removed 1 base from V and 3 bases from J; junction bases left unmatched: 6. DNA for the CDR3: TGTGCCACCAGCAGAGGACTAGCGGGTGGGCTCTACGAGCAGTACGTC. It codes for CATSRGLAGGLYEQYV.

This clone was seen just once. The chain joins TRBV6-1 to TRBJ2-1, with D perhaps matching TRBD2 (6 bases). Trimming shortened V by 8 bases and J by 7 bases, and 18 bases separated the two germline ends. This CDR3 has 14 amino acids. CDR1 and CDR2 from the germline V gene are MNHNS and SASEGT. In nucleotides, the CDR3 is TGTGCCAGCTACTTAGCAGGAGGGCCAAATGAGCAGTTCTTC. Its protein is CASYLAGGPNEQFF.

The rearrangement joins TRBV6-1 to TRBJ1-5; perhaps TRBD1 as D (6 bases). Germline lookup yields CDR1 MNHNS and CDR2 SASEGT. The CDR3 runs 14 residues. V was shortened by 6 bases and J by 5 bases, with 14 bases between the two germline ends. CDR3 sequence: CASRARGFYQPQHF. CDR3 sequence (DNA): TGTGCCAGCAGGGCCAGGGGCTTTTATCAGCCCCAGCATTTT.

The V and J genes are TRBV9 and TRBJ2-7; TRBD2 aligns across 9 bases. Unmatched junction bases numbered 13, after V lost 4 bases and J lost 5 bases. The CDR3 runs to 16 residues. Germline V gene data show CDR1 as SGDLS and CDR2 as YYNGEE. CDR3 amino acids: CASSPRGAGGKNEQYF. The CDR3 DNA reads as TGTGCCAGCAGCCCCCGTGGGGCGGGAGGGAAAAACGAGCAGTACTTC.

The chain joins TRBV6-1 to TRBJ2-7, with D possibly matching TRBD2 (6 bases). Germline V gene lookup returns CDR1 MNHNS and CDR2 SASEGT. The V gene lost 3 bases and the J gene lost 5 bases, with 14 bases spanning the gap. The CDR3 spans 14 residues. The CDR3 here is CASSEGSGGDEQYV. The CDR3 DNA reads TGTGCCAGCAGTGAGGGGTCCGGGGGTGACGAGCAGTACGTC.

The V and J genes are TRBV5-8 and TRBJ1-1; the D is unclear. The CDR3 consists of 13 residues. V lost 0 bases and J lost 7, with 10 bases in between. Germline lookup yields CDR1 SGHTS and CDR2 YDEGEE. The CDR3 DNA reads TGTGCCAGCAGCTTGGCCGCACAGCTTGAAGCTTTCTTT. It specifies CASSLAAQLEAFF. Looking up the rest from reference TRBV5-8 and TRBJ1-1 gives the full variable domain: EAGVTQSPTHLIKTRGQQATLRCSPISGHTSVYWYQQALGLGLQFLLWYDEGEERNRGNFPPRFSGRQFPNYSSELNVNALELEDSALYLCASSLAAQLEAFFGQGTRLTVV.

CDR3 protein: CASSIGQGGTEAFF. The CDR3 nucleotides read TGTGCCAGTAGTATAGGACAGGGAGGCACTGAAGCTTTCTTT. This sequence joins TRBV19 and TRBJ1-1, with TRBD1 matching over 7 bases. Germline V gene sequence: CDR1 LNHDA, CDR2 SQIVND (reference sequence). There are 14 residues in the CDR3. With 1 base clipped from V and 4 bases from J, the junction kept 3 bases outside the gene matches.

The CDR3 coding sequence is TGTGCCAGCAGCTACACGACAGGGGGGGGCTATGGCTACACCTTC. Protein: CASSYTTGGGYGYTF. This rearrangement joins TRBV11-2 to TRBJ1-2; 9 nucleotides match TRBD1. The germline CDR1 and CDR2 sequences are SGHAT and FQNNGV. The junction had 7 bases not matched to a gene; V was cut back by 4 bases and J by 4 bases. This CDR3 contains 15 residues.

The chain has TRBV7-9 and TRBJ1-2; 7 positions match TRBD1. Looked up from germline, CDR1 is SEHNR and CDR2 is FQNEAQ (reference sequence). The ends lost 5 bases at V and 2 bases at J; junction bases unmatched: 2. The CDR3 loop spans 13 amino acids. The DNA for the CDR3 is TGTGCCAGCAGCAGGGGACAGAACTATGGCTACACCTTC. It specifies CASSRGQNYGYTF.

The genes are TRBV7-8 and TRBJ1-1; no clear D gene. V was pared by 2 bases and J by 11 bases, with 15 bases between. The germline CDR1 and CDR2 sequences are SGHVS and FQNEAQ. This CDR3 has 13 residues. The CDR3 bases are TGTGCCAGCAGCTTATATGGAGACCTTGGGGCTTTCTTT. Translation: CASSLYGDLGAFF. Based on the CDR3 plus reference TRBV7-8 and TRBJ1-1, the full variable domain is GAGVSQSPRYKVAKRGQDVALRCDPISGHVSLFWYQQALGQGPEFLTYFQNEAQLDKSGLPSDRFFAERPEGSVSTLKIQRTQQEDSAVYLCASSLYGDLGAFFGQGTRLTVV.

The CDR3 sequence is CASSPRTLGAGEKLFF. Written as DNA, the CDR3 is TGTGCCAGCAGCCCGCGGACGTTGGGGGCCGGTGAAAAACTGTTTTTT. The chain has TRBV7-9 and TRBJ1-4; a possible D gene is TRBD1 (6 bases). Per the germline V gene, CDR1 is SEHNR and CDR2 is FQNEAQ (reference sequence). This CDR3 region has 16 residues. Deletions cut 5 bases from V and 7 bases from J, with 20 bases between.

The chain employs TRBV30 and TRBJ1-5; no clear D gene. V was clipped by 1 base and J by 4 bases, with 5 bases between them. Germline V gene lookup returns CDR1 GTSNPN and CDR2 SVGIG (reference sequence). This CDR3 region has 12 residues. The DNA for the CDR3 is TGTGCCTGGAGTGCCCTTAATCAGCCCCAGCATTTT. This sequence encodes CAWSALNQPQHF.

This sequence joins TRBV5-8 and TRBJ2-5, with 9 bases identical to TRBD1. The V and J ends lost 3 bases and 4 bases, in that order; junction bases with no gene match: 16. Germline assignment: CDR1 SGHTS and CDR2 YDEGEE. This CDR3 is 18 amino acids long. The CDR3 bases are TGTGCCAGCAGCTACGGTACCGGGACAGGGAGAAAGAGAGAGACCCAGTACTTC. Translated: CASSYGTGTGRKRETQYF.

DNA of the CDR3: TGTGCCAGCAGCTTCCTACCAGGGACAGGGGGCGCAGTTGGCTACACCTTC. It is translated as CASSFLPGTGGAVGYTF. The chain links TRBV7-2 to TRBJ1-2; 12 nucleotides line up with TRBD1. Per the germline V gene, CDR1 is SGHTA and CDR2 is FQGNSA. The junction had 12 bases not matched to a gene; V was cut back by 3 bases and J by 7 bases. The CDR3 consists of 17 residues.

The rearrangement links TRBV19 to TRBJ1-2; the D gene is possibly TRBD1 (6 bases). Germline CDR1 reads LNHDA; CDR2 reads SQIVND (reference sequence). This CDR3 is built from 14 residues. V was trimmed by 7 bases and J by 5 bases, leaving 17 bases between them. The DNA of the CDR3 is TGTGCCAGTACCTACAGGGTCGTTGGGTATGGCTACACCTTC. It codes for CASTYRVVGYGYTF.